This TCR beta chain was observed in a study of blood T cell repertoires in COVID-19 (dated by TCRdb to about 2020). Study-level background: Samples covering the acute and convalescent phases of COVID-19 were provided by collaborators in the United States, Italy and Spain. The material from the prospective study consisted of cDNA or gDNA derived from T cells, B-cell-depleted T cells, or PBMCs. Subjects who had been exposed to COVID-19, were actively infected with it, or had recovered from it provided the deeply sampled blood TCRbeta repertoires that made up the dataset. A freely available public database, intended as a resource for researchers studying the immune response to SARS-CoV-2, is where the repertoires were released. The samples were drawn from two sources: the first 160 participants of the ongoing ImmuneRACE study, and 1,200 or so subjects contributed by 6 global collaborators. Nearly every sample came with metadata listing a de-identified subject ID, COVID-19 status, age in years and sex. Where HLA class I and class II types were available, the types were taken from metadata supplied by the sample provider, not from assay-based typing. Study-level results and caveats: The quantity of clinical and demographic metadata differed by source and by participant and was supplied without curation.

Whole blood was collected in K2EDTA tubes by collaborating institutions according to the institutions' own protocols. Collaborator samples were shipped for TCRbeta analysis as frozen whole blood, isolated PBMCs, or DNA extracted from either sample type. V is cut back by 6 bases and J by 6 bases, with 8 bases in the junction unmatched. Counted from cysteine to phenylalanine, this CDR3 has 14 amino acids. The retained sequence is limited to the CDR3, 42 bases, with the frame set at the first base. In the germline V gene, CDR1 corresponds to MGHDK and CDR2 to SYGVNS. Comments on this clone: This clone's antigen is unknown. Per-base quality was not reported, and no clone a single base away is much larger than it.

TCRbeta CDR3 regions were amplified from genomic DNA by means of the immunoSEQ Assay, a bias-controlled multiplex PCR. As for how the authors treated the data: Nucleated cell counts per sample were estimated from amplification of reference gene primers within the assay. To quantify the absolute abundance of each unique TCRbeta CDR3 rearrangement, sequence reads were collapsed and filtered. For each sample, productive Simpson clonality was calculated by taking the square root of Simpson's diversity index across productive rearrangements. TCRdb took over this immuneACCESS table, retaining in-frame rearrangements with V and J assigned. Such tables are incomplete; in checked studies, under half of the missing clones stem from an unresolved V gene, and the remainder is unexplained. The DNA was the basis for D and trimming; V, J and clone size are from that table. This sample gives about 78,000 clones in total; about nine tenths of them show up just once. Together, the top ten hold 4.5% to 5% of the sample.

This TCR was sampled from a middle-aged man with active or convalescent COVID-19. The sample taken for sequencing was peripheral blood. The rearranged chain carries TRBV25-1 and TRBJ2-3; 8 nucleotides in the junction match TRBD1. The CDR3 here reads CASSQTYRGDTQYF. The nucleotide sequence reads TGTGCCAGCAGCCAAACCTACAGGGGGGATACGCAGTATTTT.